This T cell receptor beta chain was sequenced in a study of T cell repertoires in cytomegalovirus infection. General study findings and limits: It was HLA-C-restricted CMV-specific TCR beta clonotypes that dominated the response ex vivo. The study identified carriers of CMV plus the relevant HLA from cumulative public TCR beta family frequency.

The V segment lost 2 bases and the J segment 2 bases; nucleotides outside the gene matches: 10. Germline CDR1 and CDR2: SGHAT and FQNNGV. This CDR3 has 19 residues. This clonotype was seen many times. The antigen is not known. TCRdb re-analysed the reads in MiXCR, keeping a single row per CDR3 protein. The sample lists about 360,000 distinct CDR3 sequences, roughly 20% occurring once. This sequence was found in a human donor in good health (CMV status not recorded). Some clones in this sample may be carry-over from other donors' samples. The material sequenced was PBMCs. V gene TRBV11-2 combines with J gene TRBJ2-3; TRBD2 agrees at 13 bases. This chain's CDR3 is CASSLRYPGTSGTTDTQYF. DNA for the CDR3: TGTGCCAGCAGCTTACGCTACCCCGGGACTAGCGGGACCACAGATACGCAGTATTTT.